A selection of T cell receptor beta chains follows, all from one sample in a study of cytomegalovirus exposure and HLA in healthy donors. Data came from immunoSEQ multiplex PCR; TCRdb stores just in-frame clones and leaves some out. The sample has 110,000 to 150,000 clones; around four fifths are singletons. Sequenced input: PBMCs. These receptors all come from a male donor in good health and CMV-seronegative. Both conserved end residues are part of each CDR3. The D gene is left open where the match is weak. Rows give clone size only sometimes, using once, few, many, or a class for an expanded clone.

d_gene | j_gene | abundance | v_gene | CDR3nt | CDR3aa
TRBD2 | TRBJ2-5 | NA | TRBV7-2 | TGTGCCAGCAGTGGTAGCGGGAGTGGGGAGACCCAGTACTTC | CASSGSGSGETQYF
TRBD1 | TRBJ1-1 | few | TRBV27 | TGTGCCAGCAGTTCCTCGGACAGGGGTACTGAAGCTTTCTTT | CASSSSDRGTEAFF
TRBD1 | TRBJ1-2 | NA | TRBV9 | TGTGCCAGCAGCGGAGGCATTGGACAGGGGAGAAGGTATGGCTACACCTTC | CASSGGIGQGRRYGYTF
TRBD2 | TRBJ2-1 | NA | TRBV5-4 | TGTGCCAGCAGCCAAGGACTAGAGGCCTACAATGAGCAGTTCTTC | CASSQGLEAYNEQFF
NA | TRBJ2-4 | NA | TRBV5-8 | TGTGCCAGCAGCTTTGGCAGGTCCTATGCCAAAAACATTCAGTACTTC | CASSFGRSYAKNIQYF
TRBD2 | TRBJ2-1 | few | TRBV7-3 | TGTGCCAGCAGCTTAGGAACTAGCGGGAGAACTGGTCGCAATGAGCAGTTCTTC | CASSLGTSGRTGRNEQFF
NA | TRBJ2-3 | few | TRBV6-4 | TGTGCCAGCAGTGAGACAGGCAGCACAGATACGCAGTATTTT | CASSETGSTDTQYF
NA | TRBJ1-3 | NA | TRBV4-1 | TGCGCCAGCAGCCAAGATGAAGTTTTGGAGAGAAACACCATATATTTT | CASSQDEVLERNTIYF
TRBD1 | TRBJ1-2 | NA | TRBV2 | TGTGCCAGCACCATTGACAGGGCCTTCTCCTCTATCTATGGCTACACCTTC | CASTIDRAFSSIYGYTF
TRBD1 | TRBJ2-7 | NA | TRBV25-1 | TGTGCCAGCAAAGACAGGGGCCGCTCCTACGAGCAGTACTTC | CASKDRGRSYEQYF
TRBD1 | TRBJ2-2 | NA | TRBV28 | TGTGCCAGCAGTTGGGGACAGGCGAACACCGGGGAGCTGTTTTTT | CASSWGQANTGELFF
TRBD1 | TRBJ2-6 | once | TRBV10-2 | TGCGCCAGCAGGGGACAGGGGATTAACTTTGGGGCCAACGTCCTGACTTTC | CASRGQGINFGANVLTF
TRBD2 | TRBJ2-7 | NA | TRBV5-1 | TGCGCCAGCAGCACCGTCCGGCGGGGGTCCCCCTACGAGCAGTACTTC | CASSTVRRGSPYEQYF
NA | TRBJ2-6 | NA | TRBV4-3 | TGCGCCAGCAGCCAAGATGGTTCGCAGGGGGCCAACGTCCTGACTTTC | CASSQDGSQGANVLTF
TRBD1 | TRBJ1-2 | NA | TRBV19 | TGTGCCAGTGGACCCGGGACAGCTTATGGCTACACCTTC | CASGPGTAYGYTF
TRBD1 | TRBJ2-7 | once | TRBV6-1 | TGTGCCAGCAGGGGACAGGGGTCCTACGAGCAGTACTTC | CASRGQGSYEQYF
NA | TRBJ2-7 | NA | TRBV2 | TGTGCCAGCAGCTCGTGGCGGCAGGGATACGAGCAGTACTTC | CASSSWRQGYEQYF
NA | TRBJ1-5 | NA | TRBV6-5 | TGTGCCAGCAGTTACCGAGCAGGTACCAATCAGCCCCAGCATTTT | CASSYRAGTNQPQHF
NA | TRBJ1-2 | NA | TRBV7-9 | TGTGCCAGCAGCTTGTCAGGGCGGGGGGATAACTATGGCTACACCTTC | CASSLSGRGDNYGYTF
TRBD2 | TRBJ2-1 | NA | TRBV27 | TGTGCCAGCAGTTTAGGGGGGCTAGCGGGGGGGATTCCCTACAATGAGCAGTTCTTC | CASSLGGLAGGIPYNEQFF
NA | TRBJ1-1 | NA | TRBV7-9 | TGTTCCAGCAGCTTAGTTCGGGGGAGCACTGAAGCTTTCTTT | CSSSLVRGSTEAFF
NA | TRBJ1-3 | NA | TRBV4-1 | TGCGCCAGCAGCCAAGATTACCCCAGCTCTGGAAACACCATATATTTT | CASSQDYPSSGNTIYF
NA | TRBJ1-5 | NA | TRBV27 | TGTGCCAGCAGTTCAGGGGTGCGTGGTCAGCCCCAGCATTTT | CASSSGVRGQPQHF
TRBD1 | TRBJ1-5 | NA | TRBV5-8 | TGTGCCAGCAGGGGACAGGGGAGTGGAAATCAGCCCCAGCATTTT | CASRGQGSGNQPQHF
NA | TRBJ1-4 | NA | TRBV7-9 | TGTGCCAGCAGCCCAGACGCCTGGACGGGGATTAATGAAAAACTGTTTTTT | CASSPDAWTGINEKLFF
NA | TRBJ1-5 | NA | TRBV7-8 | TGTGCCAGCAGCTTAAGCCCTTCCCAGCCCCAGCATTTT | CASSLSPSQPQHF
TRBD1 | TRBJ1-2 | NA | TRBV27 | TGTGCCAGCAGTTTATCCGGGACAGGGGGCGCTGGCTACACCTTC | CASSLSGTGGAGYTF
NA | TRBJ1-6 | few | TRBV12-5 | TGTGCTAGTGGTTTGTTTGAGTATTCACCCCTCCACTTT | CASGLFEYSPLHF
NA | TRBJ2-7 | NA | TRBV9 | TGTGCCAGCAGCACCAACGTAGGGGTCGGGGAGCAGTACTTC | CASSTNVGVGEQYF
TRBD2 | TRBJ2-1 | NA | TRBV19 | TGTGCCAGTAGTTATGGACTAGCGGGGGACAATGAGCAGTTCTTC | CASSYGLAGDNEQFF
TRBD1 | TRBJ2-1 | NA | TRBV27 | TGTGCCAGCAGTTTATCATCGCTCAGGGGGCTAGGGGTCAATGAGCAGTTCTTC | CASSLSSLRGLGVNEQFF
NA | TRBJ1-1 | NA | TRBV18 | TGTGCCAGCTCGTACAGAAAGAACACTGAAGCTTTCTTT | CASSYRKNTEAFF
NA | TRBJ2-5 | NA | TRBV11-2 | TGTGCCAGCAGCTTAGGTTTGGGGCAGGGAAAGAAGACCCAGTACTTC | CASSLGLGQGKKTQYF
NA | TRBJ2-5 | NA | TRBV18 | TGTGCCAGCTCACCACCGATGGGCGAGACCCAGTACTTC | CASSPPMGETQYF
NA | TRBJ2-7 | NA | TRBV27 | TGTGCCAGCAGTTTTATGGGGGGCTACGAGCAGTACTTC | CASSFMGGYEQYF
NA | TRBJ2-7 | NA | TRBV30 | TGTGCCTGGAGTGTCGGACAGCCCTACGAGCAGTACTTC | CAWSVGQPYEQYF
TRBD2 | TRBJ2-1 | NA | TRBV5-6 | TGTGCCAGCAGCTCTGCCTTAGGATCAGCGGGAACTTACAATGAGCAGTTCTTC | CASSSALGSAGTYNEQFF
TRBD2 | TRBJ2-5 | few | TRBV14 | TGTGCCAGCAGCCAGACGACTAGCCTTAACCAGGAGACCCAGTACTTC | CASSQTTSLNQETQYF
TRBD2 | TRBJ2-5 | NA | TRBV7-6 | TGTGCCAGCAGCTTTACCGGGACTAAAGAGACCCAGTACTTC | CASSFTGTKETQYF
TRBD2 | TRBJ2-3 | NA | TRBV28 | TGTGCCAGCAGTCCGGTAGCGGGGGGCACAGATACGCAGTATTTT | CASSPVAGGTDTQYF
TRBD2 | TRBJ2-1 | NA | TRBV19 | TGTGCCAGTAGTATGACCCTTAGCGGGGGCACCTACAATGAGCAGTTCTTC | CASSMTLSGGTYNEQFF
TRBD1 | TRBJ2-2 | NA | TRBV29-1 | TGCAGCGTTGATCCCCGGGACAGCACCGGGGAGCTGTTTTTT | CSVDPRDSTGELFF
NA | TRBJ1-3 | NA | TRBV10-3 | TGTGCCGCCACCGGACAGTCATTCTCTGGAAACACCATATATTTT | CAATGQSFSGNTIYF
NA | TRBJ1-3 | few | TRBV18 | TGTGCCAGCTCACCACCCTTTAGGTCGGGGAGCTCTGGAAACACCATATATTTT | CASSPPFRSGSSGNTIYF
TRBD1 | TRBJ1-2 | NA | TRBV6-5 | TGTGCCAGCAGTTACTCTCCAGGGGGCTTAGGCTACACCTTC | CASSYSPGGLGYTF
NA | TRBJ2-1 | NA | TRBV10-3 | TGTGCCATCAGTGGTGGTAGCGGACACAACAATGAGCAGTTCTTC | CAISGGSGHNNEQFF